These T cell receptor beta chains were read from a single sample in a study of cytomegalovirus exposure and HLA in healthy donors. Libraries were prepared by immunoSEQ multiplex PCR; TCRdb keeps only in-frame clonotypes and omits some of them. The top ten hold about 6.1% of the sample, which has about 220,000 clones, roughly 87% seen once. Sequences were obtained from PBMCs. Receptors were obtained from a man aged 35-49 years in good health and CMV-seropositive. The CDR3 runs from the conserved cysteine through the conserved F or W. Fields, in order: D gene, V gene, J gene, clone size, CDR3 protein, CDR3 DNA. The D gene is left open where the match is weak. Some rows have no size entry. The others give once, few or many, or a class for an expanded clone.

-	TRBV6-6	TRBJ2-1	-	CASSDSSYNEQFF	TGTGCCAGCAGTGACAGCTCCTACAATGAGCAGTTCTTC
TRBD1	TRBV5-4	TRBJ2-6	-	CASTRLGQGSSGANVLTF	TGTGCCAGCACCCGACTTGGACAGGGATCCTCTGGGGCCAACGTCCTGACTTTC
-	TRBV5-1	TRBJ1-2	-	CASSLGGDPNYGYTF	TGCGCCAGCAGCTTGGGAGGAGATCCCAACTATGGCTACACCTTC
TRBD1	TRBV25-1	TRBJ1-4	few	CASSLGQGRNEKLFF	TGTGCCAGCAGTCTCGGACAGGGTCGGAATGAAAAACTGTTTTTT
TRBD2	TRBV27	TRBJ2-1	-	CASSPLLTGLVYNEQFF	TGTGCCAGCAGCCCTCTCTTAACGGGACTAGTCTACAATGAGCAGTTCTTC
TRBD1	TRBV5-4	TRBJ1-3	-	CASSRQGPENTIYF	TGTGCCAGCAGCCGACAGGGTCCTGAAAACACCATATATTTT
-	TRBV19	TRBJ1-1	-	CASSIVPGINTEAFF	TGTGCCAGTAGTATAGTTCCAGGGATTAACACTGAAGCTTTCTTT
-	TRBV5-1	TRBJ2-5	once	CASSQQETQYF	TGCGCCAGCAGCCAGCAAGAGACCCAGTACTTC
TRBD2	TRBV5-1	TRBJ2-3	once	CASSPGLAASTDTQYF	TGCGCCAGCAGCCCCGGCCTAGCGGCTAGCACAGATACGCAGTATTTT
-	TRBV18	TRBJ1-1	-	CASSGPGEKAFF	TGTGCCAGCTCAGGACCAGGGGAAAAAGCTTTCTTT
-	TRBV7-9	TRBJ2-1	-	CASSLVNEQRQFF	TGTGCCAGCAGCTTAGTCAATGAACAGAGGCAGTTCTTC
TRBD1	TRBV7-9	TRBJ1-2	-	CASITGSDRGPDYGYTF	TGTGCCAGCATCACCGGGTCGGACAGGGGGCCAGACTATGGCTACACCTTC
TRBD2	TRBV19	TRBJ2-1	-	CASSIEPPGLAFRSEQFF	TGTGCCAGTAGTATAGAGCCGCCGGGACTAGCTTTCAGAAGTGAGCAGTTCTTC
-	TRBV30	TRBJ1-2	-	CAWRNVDSNYGYTF	TGTGCCTGGAGGAATGTGGACAGTAACTATGGCTACACCTTC
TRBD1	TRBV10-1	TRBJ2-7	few	CASSEATGSSYEQYF	TGCGCCAGCAGTGAGGCGACAGGGAGCTCCTACGAGCAGTACTTC
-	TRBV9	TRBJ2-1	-	CASSWTESSYNEQFF	TGTGCCAGCAGTTGGACAGAGAGCTCCTACAATGAGCAGTTCTTC
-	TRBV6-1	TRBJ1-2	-	CASSEARSNYGYTF	TGTGCCAGCAGTGAAGCCCGGAGTAACTATGGCTACACCTTC
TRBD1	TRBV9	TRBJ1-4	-	CASSSYGTATNEKLFF	TGTGCCAGCAGCTCCTACGGGACAGCAACTAATGAAAAACTGTTTTTT
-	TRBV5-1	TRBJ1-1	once	CASSLAGAKGEAFF	TGCGCCAGCAGCTTGGCAGGGGCGAAGGGTGAAGCTTTCTTT
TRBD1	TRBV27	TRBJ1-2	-	CASRRQGPNYGYTF	TGTGCCAGCAGAAGACAGGGGCCTAACTATGGCTACACCTTC
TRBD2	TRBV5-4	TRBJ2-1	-	CASSGSLAQQFF	TGTGCCAGCAGCGGGTCACTAGCGCAACAGTTCTTC
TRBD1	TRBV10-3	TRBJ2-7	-	CASGRGQGISEQYF	TGTGCCTCCGGAAGGGGACAGGGCATCTCCGAGCAGTACTTC
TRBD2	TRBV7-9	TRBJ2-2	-	CASSSAGGGVHRELFF	TGTGCCAGCAGCTCAGCGGGAGGGGGTGTACACAGGGAGCTGTTTTTT
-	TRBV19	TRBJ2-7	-	CASSINSYEQYF	TGTGCCAGTAGTATAAACAGCTACGAGCAGTACTTC
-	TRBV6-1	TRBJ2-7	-	CASSETQGRYEQYF	TGTGCCAGCAGTGAAACACAGGGTAGATACGAGCAGTACTTC
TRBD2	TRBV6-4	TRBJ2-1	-	CASSGAGGPYNEQFF	TGTGCCAGCAGTGGCGCGGGAGGGCCCTACAATGAGCAGTTCTTC
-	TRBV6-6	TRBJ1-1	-	CASTSNTEAFF	TGTGCCAGCACCTCGAACACTGAAGCTTTCTTT
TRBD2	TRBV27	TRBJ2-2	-	CASSLSLAGHTNTGELLF	TGTGCCAGCAGTTTATCACTAGCGGGTCACACGAACACCGGGGAGCTGCTTTTT
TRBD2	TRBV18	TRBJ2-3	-	CASSPIIAGEDGSTDTQYF	TGTGCCAGCTCACCAATCATAGCGGGAGAGGATGGTAGCACAGATACGCAGTATTTT
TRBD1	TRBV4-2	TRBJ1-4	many	CASSPGTVYEKLFF	TGTGCCAGCAGTCCCGGGACAGTGTATGAAAAACTGTTTTTT
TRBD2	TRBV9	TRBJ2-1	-	CASSVGASGSYEQFF	TGTGCCAGCAGCGTAGGGGCTAGCGGGAGCTATGAGCAGTTCTTC
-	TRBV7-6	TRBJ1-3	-	CASSLDAGFFGNTIYF	TGTGCCAGCAGCTTAGACGCAGGATTCTTCGGAAACACCATATATTTT
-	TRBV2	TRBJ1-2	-	CASTPGEGGYGYTF	TGTGCCAGCACCCCCGGGGAGGGTGGCTATGGCTACACCTTC
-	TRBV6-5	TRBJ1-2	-	CASSPRGGNYGYTF	TGTGCCAGCAGCCCTCGCGGTGGGAACTATGGCTACACCTTC
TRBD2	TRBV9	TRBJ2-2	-	CASSAPLAGGPENTGELFF	TGTGCCAGCAGCGCTCCCCTAGCGGGAGGGCCGGAGAACACCGGGGAGCTGTTTTTT
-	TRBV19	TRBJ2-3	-	CASSTTDTQYF	TGTGCCAGTAGTACGACAGATACGCAGTATTTT
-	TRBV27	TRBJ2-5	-	CASSQGLSYQETQYF	TGTGCCAGCAGTCAGGGACTTTCTTACCAAGAGACCCAGTACTTC
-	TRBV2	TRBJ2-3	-	CASSESVGATDTQYF	TGTGCCAGCAGTGAATCGGTGGGAGCGACAGATACGCAGTATTTT
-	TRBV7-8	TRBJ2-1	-	CASSLVRFYNEQFF	TGTGCCAGCAGCTTAGTTCGGTTCTACAATGAGCAGTTCTTC
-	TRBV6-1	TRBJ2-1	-	CASVGEEDEQFF	TGTGCCAGCGTCGGGGAGGAGGATGAGCAGTTCTTC
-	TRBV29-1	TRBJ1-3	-	CSASTASGNTIYF	TGCAGCGCGTCGACAGCCTCTGGAAACACCATATATTTT
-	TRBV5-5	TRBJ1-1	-	CASSPGRANTEAFF	TGTGCCAGCAGCCCCGGGAGAGCGAACACTGAAGCTTTCTTT
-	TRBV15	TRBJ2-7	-	CATSRRRGYEQYF	TGTGCCACCAGCAGGAGAAGAGGCTACGAGCAGTACTTC
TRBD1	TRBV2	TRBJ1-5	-	CASTGDRGRGQPQHF	TGTGCCAGCACGGGGGACAGGGGTCGGGGACAGCCCCAGCATTTT
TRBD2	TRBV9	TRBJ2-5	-	CASSVGLAGGLETQYF	TGTGCCAGCAGCGTAGGACTAGCGGGAGGACTAGAGACCCAGTACTTC
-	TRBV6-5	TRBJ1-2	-	CASSLDGQGLYGYTF	TGTGCCAGCTCATTAGATGGGCAGGGCCTCTATGGCTACACCTTC
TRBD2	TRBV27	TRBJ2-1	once	CASSPPGLAGAYNEQFF	TGTGCCAGCAGTCCCCCTGGACTAGCGGGAGCTTACAATGAGCAGTTCTTC
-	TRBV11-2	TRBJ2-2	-	CASSLEGVGGDRVTGELFF	TGTGCCAGCAGCTTAGAGGGTGTCGGGGGGGACAGGGTAACCGGGGAGCTGTTTTTT
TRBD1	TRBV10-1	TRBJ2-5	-	CASSDRAGTGEETQYF	TGCGCCAGCAGTGATAGGGCCGGGACAGGGGAAGAGACCCAGTACTTC
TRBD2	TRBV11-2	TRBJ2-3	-	CASSPGTSGRRWDTQYF	TGTGCCAGCAGCCCTGGGACTAGCGGGAGGAGGTGGGATACGCAGTATTTT
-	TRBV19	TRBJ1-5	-	CASNGDQGNQPQHF	TGTGCCAGTAATGGGGACCAGGGGAATCAGCCCCAGCATTTT
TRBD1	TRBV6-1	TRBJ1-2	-	CASSEGPRTGNYGYTF	TGTGCCAGCAGTGAAGGTCCACGGACAGGGAACTATGGCTACACCTTC
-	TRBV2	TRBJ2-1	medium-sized	CASSDPAALNNEQFF	TGTGCCAGCAGTGACCCAGCGGCCCTGAACAATGAGCAGTTCTTC
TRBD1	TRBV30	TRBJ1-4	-	CAWSPGQGVRLFF	TGTGCCTGGAGCCCGGGACAGGGAGTGAGACTGTTTTTT
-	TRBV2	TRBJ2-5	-	CASSAGIRETQYF	TGTGCCAGCAGTGCCGGGATACGAGAGACCCAGTACTTC
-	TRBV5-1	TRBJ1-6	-	CASSLGRSSSYNSPLHF	TGCGCCAGCAGCTTGGGACGGTCTAGCTCCTATAATTCACCCCTCCACTTT
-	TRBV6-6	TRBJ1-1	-	CASRYRRDTEAFF	TGTGCCAGCAGATACAGGAGGGACACTGAAGCTTTCTTT
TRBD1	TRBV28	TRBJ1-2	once	CASSPSPDRVKGYTF	TGTGCCAGCAGTCCCAGCCCCGACAGGGTGAAGGGCTACACCTTC
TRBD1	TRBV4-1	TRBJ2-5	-	CASSQAVGTGGRETQYF	TGCGCCAGCAGCCAAGCAGTTGGGACAGGGGGGAGGGAGACCCAGTACTTC
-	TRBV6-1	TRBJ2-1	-	CASSDLSNEQFF	TGTGCCAGCAGTGATCTCAGCAATGAGCAGTTCTTC